This T cell receptor beta chain is drawn from a study of glioma-infiltrating T cells after dendritic cell vaccination. Study-level points and caveats: Patients with more pretreatment TILs had longer time to progression and survival.

Libraries were prepared by immunoSEQ multiplex PCR; TCRdb keeps only in-frame clonotypes and omits some of them. There are approximately 93,000 clones in the sample; approximately 81% occur only once, and 8.5% lies in the top ten. V lost 8 bases and J 5 bases, leaving 7 bases between the germline ends. This CDR3 is 10 amino acids long. Germline V gene lookup returns CDR1 MDHEN and CDR2 SYDVKM. Comments on this clone: What it binds is unknown.

Time point: after dendritic cell vaccination, including at tumor progression/relapse. This clonotype was sampled from a human donor with glioblastoma. Sequencing was performed on blood, taken after dendritic cell vaccination. This chain links TRBV28 with TRBJ2-7; D not resolved. The CDR3 coding sequence is TGTGCCAGCGGCAATGACGAGCAGTACTTC. Translated, it gives CASGNDEQYF.